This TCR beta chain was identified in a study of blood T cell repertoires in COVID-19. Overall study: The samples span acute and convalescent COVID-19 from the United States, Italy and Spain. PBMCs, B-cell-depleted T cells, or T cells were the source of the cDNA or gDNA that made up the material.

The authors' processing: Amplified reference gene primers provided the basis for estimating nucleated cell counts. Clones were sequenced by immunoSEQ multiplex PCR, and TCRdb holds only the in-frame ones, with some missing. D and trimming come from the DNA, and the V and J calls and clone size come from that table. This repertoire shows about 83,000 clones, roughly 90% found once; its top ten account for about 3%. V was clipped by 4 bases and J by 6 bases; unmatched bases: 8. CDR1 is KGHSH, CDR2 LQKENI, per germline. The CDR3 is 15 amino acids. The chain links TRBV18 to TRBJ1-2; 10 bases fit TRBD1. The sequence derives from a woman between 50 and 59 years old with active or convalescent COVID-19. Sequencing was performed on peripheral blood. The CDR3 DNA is TGTGCCAGCTCACTGGACAGGGGGGTCAGGGATGGCTACACCTTC. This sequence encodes CASSLDRGVRDGYTF. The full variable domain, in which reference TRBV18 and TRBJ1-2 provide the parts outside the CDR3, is NAGVMQNPRHLVRRRGQEARLRCSPMKGHSHVYWYRQLPEEGLKFMVYLQKENIIDESGMPKERFSAEFPKEGPSILRIQQVVRGDSAAYFCASSLDRGVRDGYTFGSGTRLTVV.